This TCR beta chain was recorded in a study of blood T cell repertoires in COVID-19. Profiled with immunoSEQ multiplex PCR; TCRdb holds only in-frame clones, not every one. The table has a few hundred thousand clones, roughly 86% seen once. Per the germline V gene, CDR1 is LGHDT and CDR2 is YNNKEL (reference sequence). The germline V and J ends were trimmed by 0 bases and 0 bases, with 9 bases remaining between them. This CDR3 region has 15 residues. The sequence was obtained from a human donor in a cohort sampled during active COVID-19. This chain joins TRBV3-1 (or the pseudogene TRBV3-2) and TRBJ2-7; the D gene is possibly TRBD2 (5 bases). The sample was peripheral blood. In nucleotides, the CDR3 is TGTGCCAGCAGCCAAGAGCCGGACTTCTCCTACGAGCAGTACTTC. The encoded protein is CASSQEPDFSYEQYF.